This T cell receptor beta chain came from a study of blood T cell repertoires in COVID-19 (dated by TCRdb to 2020 to 2021). For context, the study as a whole: Samples from collaborators originated in the United States, Italy and Spain and spanned both the acute and convalescent phases of COVID-19. The samples were drawn from two sources: the first 160 participants of the ongoing ImmuneRACE study, and 950 to 1,500 subjects contributed by 6 global collaborators. The repertoires were released in a freely available public database meant as a resource for research on the immune response to SARS-CoV-2. The dataset comprised deeply sampled blood TCRbeta repertoires from subjects exposed to, actively infected with, or recovered from COVID-19. Where available, HLA class I and class II types were obtained from metadata supplied by the sample provider rather than from assay-based typing. The material from the prospective study consisted of cDNA or gDNA derived from T cells, B-cell-depleted T cells, or PBMCs. The sample metadata nearly always contained a de-identified subject ID, COVID-19 status, age in years and sex. Overall results and qualifications from the work: How much clinical and demographic metadata was included differed by source and by participant, and the metadata was provided uncurated.

The immunoSEQ Assay, a bias-controlled multiplex PCR, was used to amplify TCRbeta CDR3 regions from genomic DNA. The study's processing was this. Within the assay, amplification of reference gene primers was used to estimate how many nucleated cells each sample contained. To quantify the absolute abundance of each unique TCRbeta CDR3 rearrangement, sequence reads were collapsed and filtered. Productive Simpson clonality was computed per sample as the square root of Simpson's diversity index over productive rearrangements. TCRdb re-hosts the immuneACCESS table, in-frame sequences only. Its copies lack some clones; in the studies checked, an unresolved V gene accounts for under half of them, and the cause for the rest is not known. V and J calls and clone size are given by that table; D and trimming were obtained from the DNA. This sample gives some 91,000 clones in total; about three quarters of them show up just once. The ten biggest clones cover roughly 6.6% of the sample.

Collaborating institutions collected whole blood in K2EDTA tubes following their own protocols. Collaborator samples were shipped for TCRbeta analysis as frozen whole blood, isolated PBMCs, or DNA extracted from either sample type. The CDR3 covers 15 residues, taking in both the cysteine and the phenylalanine. Just CDR3 DNA is preserved here, 45 bases in frame from base 1. With regard to this clone: This clone's antigen is unknown. Per-base quality was not reported, and no clone a single base away is much larger than it.

The source of this sequence is a man in his 70s with acute or convalescent COVID-19. The chain is assembled from TRBV21-1 and TRBJ2-7; TRBD2, the table's D call, was not compared with the DNA. TRBV21-1 constitutes a pseudogene. Sequencing was done on a sample of peripheral blood. The DNA sequence is given as TGTGCCAGCAGCGAAATAGCGAGTGAGTCCTACGAGCAGTACTTC. This sequence encodes CASSEIASESYEQYF.